The rows below give T cell receptor beta chains drawn from one sample of a study of liver allograft versus peripheral blood T cells. Via MiXCR, TCRdb re-called the reads, giving one row per CDR3 protein. The table records 8,600 or so distinct CDR3 sequences, roughly a fifth of them present only once. These receptors were collected from a human patient who had a liver transplant. Some T cells may arise from the graft donor. Both conserved end residues are part of each CDR3. D genes are given only for firm matches. Rows give clone size only sometimes, using once, few, many, or a class for an expanded clone.

>few|NA|TRBV5-6|TRBJ1-2
CASSLRGTYNYGYTF
TGTGCCAGCAGCTTAAGGGGCACCTATAACTATGGCTACACCTTC
>many|NA|TRBV10-3|TRBJ2-1
CAISESGTRDSNEQFF
TGTGCCATCAGTGAGTCCGGGACGAGAGATAGCAATGAGCAGTTCTTC
>few|NA|TRBV5-6|TRBJ2-7
CVDVPTSYEQYF
TGTGTAGATGTTCCCACTTCCTACGAGCAGTACTTC
>many|NA|TRBV7-9|TRBJ1-2
CASSLNSQGQWRGYTF
TGTGCCAGCAGCTTAAATTCCCAGGGGCAGTGGCGGGGCTACACCTTC
>NA|TRBD2|TRBV5-6|TRBJ2-5
CASSQGLAGHYQETQYF
TGTGCCAGCAGCCAGGGACTAGCGGGCCACTACCAAGAGACCCAGTACTTC
>medium-sized|NA|TRBV29-1|TRBJ1-2
CSVEKQGDYGYTF
TGCAGCGTTGAAAAACAGGGTGATTATGGCTACACCTTC
>few|TRBD1|TRBV12-5|TRBJ2-7
CASGLSRGLGSYEQYF
TGTGCTAGTGGTTTGTCGAGGGGGCTCGGATCCTACGAGCAGTACTTC
>NA|NA|TRBV27|TRBJ2-7
CASSPDTGEDGEQYF
TGTGCCAGCAGTCCTGATACAGGGGAGGATGGCGAGCAGTACTTC
>NA|NA|TRBV20-1|TRBJ1-1
CSALHSNTEAFF
TGCAGTGCTCTTCACAGCAACACTGAAGCTTTCTTT
>NA|NA|TRBV9|TRBJ1-2
CASSSTGGNYGYTF
TGTGCCAGCAGCTCCACGGGGGGTAACTATGGCTACACCTTC
>many|NA|TRBV6-6|TRBJ1-3
CASSYSSVGSGNTIYF
TGTGCCAGCAGTTACTCAAGCGTCGGCTCTGGAAACACCATATATTTT
>few|NA|TRBV19|TRBJ2-3
CASSTSGHSTDTQYF
TGTGCCAGTAGTACGAGCGGACATAGCACAGATACGCAGTATTTT
>few|NA|TRBV14|TRBJ1-1
CASSQEEEGLPAFF
TGTGCCAGCAGCCAAGAAGAAGAGGGGCTGCCCGCTTTCTTT
>NA|NA|TRBV19|TRBJ2-7
CASSIISEQNDYEQYF
TGTGCCAGTAGTATTATCAGCGAACAGAACGACTACGAGCAGTACTTC
>many|TRBD2|TRBV19|TRBJ2-2
CASSGRVGELFF
TGTGCCAGTAGTGGGAGGGTCGGGGAGCTGTTTTTT
>few|NA|TRBV12-3/TRBV12-4|TRBJ1-1
CASSSQKREAFF
TGTGCCAGCAGTTCGCAAAAACGTGAAGCTTTCTTT
>NA|NA|TRBV11-2|TRBJ1-4
CASSFGGPGEKLFF
TGTGCCAGCAGCTTTGGGGGGCCCGGGGAAAAACTGTTTTTT
>medium-sized|NA|TRBV27|TRBJ1-2
CASSSRTETPYGYTF
TGTGCCAGCAGTTCGCGGACAGAGACCCCCTATGGCTACACCTTC
>medium-sized|TRBD1|TRBV30|TRBJ1-1
CAWSLESLGDRVFGSTEAFF
TGTGCCTGGAGTCTTGAGTCGTTAGGGGACAGGGTATTTGGGAGCACTGAAGCTTTCTTT
>few|NA|TRBV6-2/TRBV6-3|TRBJ1-2
CASRGRLSYGYTF
TGTGCCAGCAGGGGCCGGCTGAGCTATGGCTACACCTTC
>NA|NA|TRBV5-6|TRBJ1-1
CASSLATGPFPEAFF
TGTGCCAGCAGCTTGGCCACCGGCCCCTTTCCTGAAGCTTTCTTT
>few|NA|TRBV20-1|TRBJ2-7
CSARGGLYEQYF
TGCAGTGCTAGAGGGGGACTCTACGAGCAGTACTTC
>many|TRBD1|TRBV6-6|TRBJ2-7
CASRVTGTGNNEQYF
TGTGCCAGCAGAGTTACTGGGACAGGGAACAACGAGCAGTACTTC
>NA|TRBD1|TRBV9|TRBJ1-3
CASSVEGASGNTIYF
TGTGCCAGCAGCGTAGAGGGGGCCTCTGGAAACACCATATATTTT
>few|NA|TRBV27|TRBJ2-2
CASSLGGPPNTGELFF
TGTGCCAGCAGTTTAGGGGGGCCCCCCAACACCGGGGAGCTGTTTTTT
>many|NA|TRBV6-2/TRBV6-3|TRBJ1-5
CASSYSGPPQHF
TGTGCCAGCAGTTACTCGGGGCCGCCCCAGCATTTT
>NA|TRBD2|TRBV10-2|TRBJ2-1
CASAVGLEKFF
TGCGCCAGCGCAGTCGGACTAGAAAAGTTCTTC
>NA|TRBD2|TRBV12-3/TRBV12-4|TRBJ2-1
CASSFYLAGDPYNEQFF
TGTGCCAGCAGTTTTTACCTAGCGGGGGATCCCTACAATGAGCAGTTCTTC
>medium-sized|NA|TRBV7-2|TRBJ2-7
CASSLGGTASYEQYF
TGTGCCAGCAGTCTAGGGGGGACAGCCTCCTACGAGCAGTACTTC
>NA|NA|TRBV12-3/TRBV12-4|TRBJ2-7
CASSPLLDEQYF
TGTGCCAGCAGTCCCCTCTTGGACGAGCAGTACTTC
>NA|NA|TRBV12-3/TRBV12-4|TRBJ1-2
CASRRPLGTGGYGYTF
TGTGCCAGCAGACGCCCTTTAGGGACGGGGGGCTATGGCTACACCTTC
>medium-sized|NA|TRBV7-2|TRBJ1-1
CASSLWGAGNTEAFF
TGTGCCAGCAGCTTATGGGGGGCAGGGAACACTGAAGCTTTCTTT